A single sample is the source of the 22 T cell receptor beta chains below, sequenced in a study of blood T cell repertoires in COVID-19. TCRdb keeps only in-frame clones here, not all; method: immunoSEQ multiplex PCR. The sample holds about 220,000 clones; around 83% are singletons and the top ten take approximately 5.6%. The sample consisted of peripheral blood. The receptors were gathered from a woman aged 70-85 years with COVID-19, enrolled during active disease.

This clone was seen only once. The chain recombines TRBV29-1 with TRBJ2-7, with no clear D. CDR1 is SQVTM and CDR2 is ANQGSEA in the germline V gene. With 1 base removed from V and 0 bases from J, the gap between germline ends came to 13 bases. The CDR3 is 15 residues long. CDR3 sequence (DNA): TGCAGCGTTGAAGTCTCAGGTATTAGCTCCTACGAGCAGTACTTC. This translates into CSVEVSGISSYEQYF.

V usage is TRBV7-9 and J usage is TRBJ2-7; 10 bases match TRBD2. The CDR3 spans 16 residues. Germline CDR1 and CDR2: SEHNR and FQNEAQ (reference sequence). The junction had 12 bases not matched to a gene; V was cut back by 4 bases and J by 6 bases. The CDR3 bases are TGTGCCAGCAGCTACGGGACTAGCGCTCTCGGAGGCGAGCAGTACTTC. It is translated as CASSYGTSALGGEQYF. Complete variable domain (other parts from reference TRBV7-9 and TRBJ2-7): DTGVSQNPRHKITKRGQNVTFRCDPISEHNRLYWYRQTLGQGPEFLTYFQNEAQLEKSRLLSDRFSAERPKGSFSTLEIQRTEQGDSAMYLCASSYGTSALGGEQYFGPGTRLTVT.

The rearrangement links TRBV2 to TRBJ2-2, with D perhaps TRBD2 (5 bases). V dropped 10 bases and J dropped 2 bases, with 11 bases sitting between them. Germline V gives CDR1 SNHLY, CDR2 FYNNEI. This CDR3 has 13 residues. The CDR3 spells CATTGSNTGELFF. DNA of the CDR3: TGTGCCACCACGGGGTCTAACACCGGGGAGCTGTTTTTT. Together with reference TRBV2 and TRBJ2-2, the CDR3 gives the full variable domain: EPEVTQTPSHQVTQMGQEVILRCVPISNHLYFYWYRQILGQKVEFLVSFYNNEISEKSEIFDDQFSVERPDGSNFTLKIRSTKLEDSAMYFCATTGSNTGELFFGEGSRLTVL.

This chain connects TRBV2 to TRBJ1-2, with TRBD1 matching 8 bases. The CDR3 contains 15 residues. CDR1 SNHLY and CDR2 FYNNEI come from the germline V gene. V shed 4 bases and J 3 bases; nucleotides not matched to a gene: 7. The CDR3 bases are TGTGCCAGCAGTGTAGACAGGGGCGAAGACTATGGCTACACCTTC. This encodes CASSVDRGEDYGYTF.

This clone was detected a few times. V usage is TRBV28 and J usage is TRBJ1-1; D ambiguous. V gave up 5 bases and J gave up 11 bases, with 24 bases separating them. Germline CDR1 reads MDHEN; CDR2 reads SYDVKM. The CDR3 is made up of 15 amino acids. In nucleotides, the CDR3 is TGTGCCAGCAGTCCTTTTAGGTCGGGTTCGAAAACGGCTTTCTTT. Translation: CASSPFRSGSKTAFF.

The genes are TRBV7-2 and TRBJ2-1; 13 nucleotides line up with TRBD2. The CDR3 extends over 16 amino acids. CDR1 and CDR2 from the germline V gene are SGHTA and FQGNSA. The junction had 6 bases not matched to a gene; V was cut back by 0 bases and J by 10 bases. CDR3 nucleotide sequence: TGTGCCAGCAGCTTAGCGGGACTAGCGGGAAGACGGGAGCAGTTCTTC. Amino acids: CASSLAGLAGRREQFF. Variable domain in full (rest from reference TRBV7-2 and TRBJ2-1): GAGVSQSPSNKVTEKGKDVELRCDPISGHTALYWYRQSLGQGLEFLIYFQGNSAPDKSGLPSDRFSAERTGGSVSTLTIQRTQQEDSAVYLCASSLAGLAGRREQFFGPGTRLTVL.

This chain uses TRBV7-2 with TRBJ2-7; the D gene is possibly TRBD1 (5 bases). The CDR3 runs 12 residues. Germline loops: CDR1 SGHTA, CDR2 FQGNSA. V dropped 4 bases and J dropped 8 bases, with 12 bases sitting between them. CDR3 residues: CASSSQGLKQYF. CDR3 sequence (DNA): TGTGCCAGCAGCTCCCAGGGTCTGAAGCAGTACTTC.

This chain links TRBV4-3 with TRBJ2-1; 8 nucleotides match TRBD2. This CDR3 spans 13 amino acids. Germline V gene sequence: CDR1 LGHNA, CDR2 YSLEER. V shed 3 bases, J shed 9 bases, and the junction held 4 bases outside the gene matches. This CDR3 reads CASSQGLVGEQFF. The CDR3 DNA follows: TGCGCCAGCAGCCAGGGACTAGTTGGTGAGCAGTTCTTC.

V gene TRBV5-6 combines with J gene TRBJ1-6, with unresolved D. Per the germline V gene, CDR1 is SGHDT and CDR2 is YYEEEE. V was pared by 0 bases and J by 8 bases, with 3 bases between. The CDR3 loop spans 12 amino acids. Here the CDR3 DNA reads TGTGCCAGCAGCTTGGGAGATTCACCCCTCCACTTT. Amino acids: CASSLGDSPLHF.

The chain links TRBV28 to TRBJ1-6, with a tentative D call TRBD1 (6 bases). The germline CDR1 and CDR2 sequences are MDHEN and SYDVKM. The CDR3 totals 16 residues. V was pared by 4 bases and J by 10 bases, with 20 bases between. The CDR3 spells CASSSQGGRLGSPLHF. DNA for the CDR3: TGTGCCAGCAGTTCCCAAGGGGGTAGATTAGGGTCACCCCTCCACTTT.

The chain employs TRBV9 and TRBJ2-2; TRBD2 might be the D (6 bases). Trimming took off 1 base at V and 3 bases at J, with 10 bases between the two ends. The CDR3 runs 15 residues. The germline V gene has CDR1 SGDLS and CDR2 YYNGEE. CDR3 residues: CASSVLGGYTGELFF. Here the CDR3 DNA reads TGTGCCAGCAGCGTACTCGGGGGATACACCGGGGAGCTGTTTTTT.

This chain connects TRBV7-2 to TRBJ2-5, with D unclear. The CDR3 runs to 12 residues. Per germline, CDR1 SGHTA and CDR2 FQGNSA. V was clipped by 2 bases and J by 5 bases, with 6 bases between them. The chain's CDR3 is CASSLFEETQYF. In DNA form, the CDR3 reads TGTGCCAGCAGCTTATTCGAGGAGACCCAGTACTTC.

V is TRBV18 and J is TRBJ2-1; 11 positions agree with TRBD2. The CDR3 has 16 residues. Germline V gene lookup returns CDR1 KGHSH and CDR2 LQKENI. The trim removed 8 bases at V and 6 bases at J, leaving 12 bases unmatched. The CDR3 DNA reads TGTGCCAGCACTCTAATCCTAGCGGGGGGTCGCAATGAGCAGTTCTTC. Protein sequence: CASTLILAGGRNEQFF.

The V gene is TRBV19, the J gene TRBJ2-5; 9 bases align to TRBD2. This CDR3 has 18 amino acids. Germline CDR1 is LNHDA and CDR2 is SQIVND (reference sequence). V lost 0 bases to trimming and J lost 3 bases; unmatched junction nucleotides: 11. CDR3 bases: TGTGCCAGTAGTATAGATATAGCGGGAGACCTCAAAAAAGAGACCCAGTACTTC. This translates into CASSIDIAGDLKKETQYF.

The genes are TRBV5-1 and TRBJ1-1; D remains ambiguous. Germline V CDR1 and CDR2: SGHRS, YFSETQ. The CDR3 has 15 amino acids. Trimming shortened V by 1 base and J by 0 bases, and 10 bases separated the two germline ends. This CDR3 reads CASSLLGAMNTEAFF. CDR3 sequence (DNA): TGCGCCAGCAGCTTGTTGGGAGCTATGAACACTGAAGCTTTCTTT. Full variable domain (rest looked up from reference TRBV5-1 and TRBJ1-1): KAGVTQTPRYLIKTRGQQVTLSCSPISGHRSVSWYQQTPGQGLQFLFEYFSETQRNKGNFPGRFSGRQFSNSRSEMNVSTLELGDSALYLCASSLLGAMNTEAFFGQGTRLTVV.

V and J are TRBV3-1 (or the pseudogene TRBV3-2) and TRBJ2-1; 11 bases fit TRBD2. This CDR3 has 18 amino acids. The germline V gene has CDR1 LGHDT and CDR2 YNNKEL (reference sequence). J lost 7 bases, V lost 1 base, and 12 bases had no gene match. In nucleotides, the CDR3 is TGTGCCAGCAGCCAAGGCCCTACTAGCGGGAGAAACATTAATGAGCAGTTCTTC. Its translation: CASSQGPTSGRNINEQFF.

This sequence joins TRBV7-2 and TRBJ2-2; D is possibly TRBD1 (6 bases). V gave up 5 bases and J gave up 1 base, with 11 bases separating them. This CDR3 comprises 15 residues. Germline CDR1 SGHTA, CDR2 FQGNSA. This chain's CDR3 is CASSPGQRNTGELFF. In DNA form, the CDR3 reads TGTGCCAGCAGCCCAGGACAGAGGAACACCGGGGAGCTGTTTTTT.

The chain recombines TRBV7-2 with TRBJ2-7, with D tentatively TRBD2 (6 bases). The germline gives CDR1 SGHTA, CDR2 FQGNSA. CDR3 length: 14 residues. V lost 2 bases, J lost 5 bases, and 13 bases lay in between. The CDR3 spells CASSLTGVPNEQYF. CDR3 sequence (DNA): TGTGCCAGCAGCTTAACGGGAGTCCCCAACGAGCAGTACTTC.

The chain links TRBV19 to TRBJ1-1; TRBD1 might be the D (6 bases). Germline V lookup: CDR1 LNHDA, CDR2 SQIVND (reference sequence). This CDR3 is built from 19 residues. V lost 3 bases and J 2 bases, leaving 25 bases between the germline ends. The DNA for the CDR3 is TGTGCCAGTAGTATGCCCCCCGGTTTCACGAGTGGGGGCAACACTGAAGCTTTCTTT. The encoded protein is CASSMPPGFTSGGNTEAFF.

V and J are TRBV28 and TRBJ1-5, with 8 bases aligning to TRBD1. Germline loops: CDR1 MDHEN, CDR2 SYDVKM. There are 14 residues in the CDR3. The ends lost 6 bases at V and 7 bases at J; junction bases unmatched: 8. The chain's CDR3 is CASSSGGDLQPQHF. Here the CDR3 DNA reads TGTGCCAGCAGCTCAGGGGGCGATCTCCAGCCCCAGCATTTT.

The chain links TRBV6-1 to TRBJ1-5, with 7 nucleotides matching TRBD1. This CDR3 region has 17 residues. V gave up 4 bases and J gave up 2 bases; unmatched junction bases: 11. Germline CDR1 reads MNHNS; CDR2 reads SASEGT. CDR3 DNA sequence: TGTGCCAGCAGTGGGCGACAGGGTCTGGTCGGCAATCAGCCCCAGCATTTT. It yields the protein CASSGRQGLVGNQPQHF.

CDR3 amino acids: CASRSPTGFGSPLHF. The CDR3 coding sequence is TGTGCCAGCAGATCCCCCACAGGTTTTGGTTCACCCCTCCACTTT. The gene calls are TRBV28 and TRBJ1-6; D perhaps matches TRBD1 (5 bases). Trimming pared 6 bases from V and 9 bases from J, leaving 18 bases between. The germline V gene has CDR1 MDHEN and CDR2 SYDVKM. The CDR3 has 15 residues. The full variable domain, in which reference TRBV28 and TRBJ1-6 provide the parts outside the CDR3, is DVKVTQSSRYLVKRTGEKVFLECVQDMDHENMFWYRQDPGLGLRLIYFSYDVKMKEKGDIPEGYSVSREKKERFSLILESASTNQTSMYLCASRSPTGFGSPLHFGNGTRLTVT.